These T cell receptor beta chains were read from a single sample in a study of blood T cells in healthy people across ages. TCRdb used MiXCR to reprocess the 5' RACE reads, holding one entry per CDR3 protein. The profile shows approximately 1.5 million distinct CDR3 sequences, about 45% of them singletons. The material sequenced was blood. These receptor sequences come from a woman aged 18-29 years in good health. The conserved cysteine and the conserved F or W are not part of the CDR3 here.

j_gene: TRBJ1-6
v_gene: TRBV7-9
CDR3aa: AGSPQGRGFSPLH

j_gene: .
v_gene: TRBV6-2/TRBV6-3
CDR3aa: ASSYGAGPNFEQY

j_gene: TRBJ1-1
v_gene: TRBV20-1
CDR3aa: SAREGTGTEAF

j_gene: TRBJ2-7
v_gene: TRBV9
CDR3aa: ASSPGLAGVREQY

j_gene: TRBJ2-6
v_gene: TRBV11-2
CDR3aa: ASSPFHSGANVLT

j_gene: TRBJ2-7
v_gene: TRBV20-1
CDR3aa: SAKTGTSDSYEQY

j_gene: TRBJ2-1
v_gene: TRBV27
CDR3aa: ASCRGTSPYNEQF

j_gene: TRBJ2-3
v_gene: TRBV6-4
CDR3aa: ASSDSAGGRADTQY

j_gene: TRBJ2-3
v_gene: TRBV14
CDR3aa: ASSERVRSDTQY

j_gene: TRBJ2-5
v_gene: TRBV12-3/TRBV12-4
CDR3aa: ASSSGLAEYNEQY

j_gene: TRBJ1-4
v_gene: TRBV15
CDR3aa: ATSRTAHINEKLF

j_gene: TRBJ2-3
v_gene: TRBV20-1
CDR3aa: SAGGTGWITDTQY

j_gene: TRBJ1-5
v_gene: TRBV6-1
CDR3aa: ASSSRDRYSNQPQH

j_gene: TRBJ2-5
v_gene: TRBV5-6
CDR3aa: ASSIRQKETQY

j_gene: TRBJ1-1
v_gene: TRBV12-3/TRBV12-4
CDR3aa: ASGGTRDTEAF

j_gene: TRBJ2-7
v_gene: TRBV12-3/TRBV12-4
CDR3aa: ASSARLGGQY

j_gene: TRBJ1-5
v_gene: TRBV12-3/TRBV12-4
CDR3aa: ASSTGYQPQH

j_gene: .
v_gene: TRBV11-1
CDR3aa: ASSFSTAYEQY

j_gene: TRBJ2-5
v_gene: TRBV7-2
CDR3aa: ASSRRLGLNVHERY

j_gene: TRBJ1-1
v_gene: TRBV29-1
CDR3aa: SVEESKNTEAF